This TCR beta chain stems from a study of cytomegalovirus exposure and HLA in healthy donors. Study at large: Early release data held around 80 million unique TCRs from HLA-typed donors.

Though nominally healthy at sampling, donors likely had unrecorded immune exposures. V was pared by 1 base and J by 7 bases, with 6 bases of the junction left unmatched. The germline CDR1 and CDR2 sequences are SNHLY and FYNNEI. This CDR3 is 15 amino acids long. In regard to this clone: Its antigen is not identified.

Study-level findings and limits: Rarity held for most TCR sequences, but there were some public TCRs that occurred in many donors. In an earlier analysis, productive rearrangement rates for most beta V segments clustered near 87% or 30%.

PCR amplification relied on 60 Vbeta primers (plus 13 Jbeta primers). Repertoires were generated with immunoSEQ multiplex PCR, while TCRdb's copy carries only in-frame clones and drops some. The sample records roughly 250,000 clones, roughly 70% being singletons. This clonotype was obtained from a female donor in good health and CMV-seronegative. The chain recombines TRBV2 with TRBJ2-1; 8 nucleotides align to TRBD2. The sample taken for sequencing was PBMCs. The CDR3 spells CASSEEAGARNEQFF. The CDR3 DNA is TGTGCCAGCAGTGAAGAAGCGGGAGCTCGAAATGAGCAGTTCTTC.